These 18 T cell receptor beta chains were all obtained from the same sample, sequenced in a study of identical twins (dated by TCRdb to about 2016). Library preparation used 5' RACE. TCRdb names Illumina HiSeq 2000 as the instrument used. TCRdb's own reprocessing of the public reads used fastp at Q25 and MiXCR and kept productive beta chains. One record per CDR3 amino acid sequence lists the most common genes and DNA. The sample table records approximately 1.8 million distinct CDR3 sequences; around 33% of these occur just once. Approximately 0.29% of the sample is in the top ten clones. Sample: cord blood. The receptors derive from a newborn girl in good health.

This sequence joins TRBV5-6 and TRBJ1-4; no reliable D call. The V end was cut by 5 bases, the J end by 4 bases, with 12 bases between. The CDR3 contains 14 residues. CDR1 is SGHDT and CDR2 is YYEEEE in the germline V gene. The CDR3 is CASRQGGYNEKLFF. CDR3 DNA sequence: TGTGCCAGCAGACAAGGAGGGTATAATGAAAAACTGTTTTTT.

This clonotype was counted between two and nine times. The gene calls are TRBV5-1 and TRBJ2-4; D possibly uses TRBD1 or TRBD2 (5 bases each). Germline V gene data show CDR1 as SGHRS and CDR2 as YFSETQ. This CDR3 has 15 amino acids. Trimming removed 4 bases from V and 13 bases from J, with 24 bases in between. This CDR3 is CASSALERGYNEQYF. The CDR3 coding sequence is TGCGCCAGCAGCGCACTAGAGAGGGGTTACAATGAGCAGTACTTC.

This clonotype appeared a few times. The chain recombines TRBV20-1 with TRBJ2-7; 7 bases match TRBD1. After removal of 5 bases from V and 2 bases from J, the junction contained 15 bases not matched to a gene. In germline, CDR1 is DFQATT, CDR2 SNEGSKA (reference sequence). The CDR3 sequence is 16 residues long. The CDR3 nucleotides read TGCAGTGCTTACGAATTAGGGCAGGGACAGCCCTACGAGCAGTACTTC. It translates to CSAYELGQGQPYEQYF.

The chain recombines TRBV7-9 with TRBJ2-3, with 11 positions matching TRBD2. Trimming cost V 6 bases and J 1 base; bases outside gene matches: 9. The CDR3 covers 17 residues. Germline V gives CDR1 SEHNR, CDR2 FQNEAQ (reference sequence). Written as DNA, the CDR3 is TGTGCCAGCAGTTATACTAGCGGGAGAGGAGGCACAGATACGCAGTATTTT. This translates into CASSYTSGRGGTDTQYF.

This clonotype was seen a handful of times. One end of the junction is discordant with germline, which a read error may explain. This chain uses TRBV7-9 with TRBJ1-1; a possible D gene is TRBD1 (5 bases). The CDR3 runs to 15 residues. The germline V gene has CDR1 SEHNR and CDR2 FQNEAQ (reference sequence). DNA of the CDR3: TGTGCCGGCAGCTTATCCGGGCAGGGAACCCCTGAAGCTTTCTTT. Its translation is CAGSLSGQGTPEAFF.

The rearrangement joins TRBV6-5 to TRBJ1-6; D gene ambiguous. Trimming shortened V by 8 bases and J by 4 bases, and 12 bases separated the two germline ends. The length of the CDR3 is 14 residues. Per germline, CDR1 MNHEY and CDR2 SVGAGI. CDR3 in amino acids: CASGLAAYNSPLHF. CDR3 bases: TGTGCCAGCGGCTTGGCGGCTTATAATTCACCCCTCCACTTT.

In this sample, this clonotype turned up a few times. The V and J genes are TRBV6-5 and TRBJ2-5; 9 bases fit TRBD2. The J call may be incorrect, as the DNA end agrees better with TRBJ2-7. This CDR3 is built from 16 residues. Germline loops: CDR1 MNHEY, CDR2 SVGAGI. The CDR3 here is CASSYRVAGALFEQYF. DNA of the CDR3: TGTGCCAGCAGTTACCGCGTAGCGGGAGCTCTCTTCGAGCAGTACTTC.

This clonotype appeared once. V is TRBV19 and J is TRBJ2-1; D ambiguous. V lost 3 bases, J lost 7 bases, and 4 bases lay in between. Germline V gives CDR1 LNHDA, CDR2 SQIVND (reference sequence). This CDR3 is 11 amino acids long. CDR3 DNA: TGTGCCAGTAGTATGAGGAATGAGCAGTTCTTC. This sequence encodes CASSMRNEQFF. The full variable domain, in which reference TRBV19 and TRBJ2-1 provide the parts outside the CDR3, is DGGITQSPKYLFRKEGQNVTLSCEQNLNHDAMYWYRQDPGQGLRLIYYSQIVNDFQKGDIAEGYSVSREKKESFPLTVTSAQKNPTAFYLCASSMRNEQFFGPGTRLTVL.

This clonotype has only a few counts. Here the CDR3 DNA reads TGTGCCTGGATGGGTGCGGGGGGGCCCTACAATGAGCAGTTCTTC. This codes for CAWMGAGGPYNEQFF. This chain uses TRBV30 with TRBJ2-1; 9 bases agree with TRBD2. Germline CDR1 and CDR2: GTSNPN and SVGIG (reference sequence). The CDR3 runs 15 residues. J was trimmed by 2 bases and V by 4 bases; bases with no gene match: 6.

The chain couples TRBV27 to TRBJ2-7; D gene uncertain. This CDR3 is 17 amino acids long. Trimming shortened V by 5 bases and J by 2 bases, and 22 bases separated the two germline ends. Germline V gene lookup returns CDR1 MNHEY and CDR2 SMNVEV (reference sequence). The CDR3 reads CASSTPYRSLSPYEQYF. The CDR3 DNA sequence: TGTGCCAGCAGTACCCCCTACCGGTCCTTAAGCCCCTACGAGCAGTACTTC.

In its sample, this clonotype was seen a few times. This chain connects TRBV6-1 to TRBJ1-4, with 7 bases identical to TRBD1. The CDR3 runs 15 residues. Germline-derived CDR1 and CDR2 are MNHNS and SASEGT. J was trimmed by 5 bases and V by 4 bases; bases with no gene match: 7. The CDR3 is CASSVTQGKNEKLFF. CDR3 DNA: TGTGCCAGCAGTGTCACACAGGGGAAGAATGAAAAACTGTTTTTT.

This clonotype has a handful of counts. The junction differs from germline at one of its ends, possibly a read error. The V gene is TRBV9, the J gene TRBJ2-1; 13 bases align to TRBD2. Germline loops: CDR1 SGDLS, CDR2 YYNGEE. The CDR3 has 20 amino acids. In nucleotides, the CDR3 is TGTGCCAGCAGCGTAGGCAGAGGGACTAGCGGGATCCAGTCCTTCAATGAGCAGTTCTTC. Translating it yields CASSVGRGTSGIQSFNEQFF.

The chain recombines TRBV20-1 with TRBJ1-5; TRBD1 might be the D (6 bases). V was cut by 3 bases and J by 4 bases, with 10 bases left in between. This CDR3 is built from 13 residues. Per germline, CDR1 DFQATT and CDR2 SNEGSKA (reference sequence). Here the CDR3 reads CSARQGMNQPQHF. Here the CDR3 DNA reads TGCAGTGCTAGGCAGGGGATGAATCAGCCCCAGCATTTT.

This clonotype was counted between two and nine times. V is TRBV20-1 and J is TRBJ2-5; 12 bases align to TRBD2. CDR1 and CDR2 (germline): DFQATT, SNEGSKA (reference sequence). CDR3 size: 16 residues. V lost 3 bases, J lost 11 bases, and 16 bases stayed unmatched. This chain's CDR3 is CSASSSGRASYNEQYF. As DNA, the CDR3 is TGCAGTGCTAGCTCTAGCGGGAGGGCGTCCTACAATGAGCAGTACTTC.

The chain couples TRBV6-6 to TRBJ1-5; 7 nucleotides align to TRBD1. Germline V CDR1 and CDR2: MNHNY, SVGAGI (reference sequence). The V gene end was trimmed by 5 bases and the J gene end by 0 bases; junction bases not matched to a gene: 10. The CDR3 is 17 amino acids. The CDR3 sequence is CASSTFRGEYSNQPQHF. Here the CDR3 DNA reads TGTGCCAGCAGTACATTCAGGGGGGAGTATAGCAATCAGCCCCAGCATTTT.

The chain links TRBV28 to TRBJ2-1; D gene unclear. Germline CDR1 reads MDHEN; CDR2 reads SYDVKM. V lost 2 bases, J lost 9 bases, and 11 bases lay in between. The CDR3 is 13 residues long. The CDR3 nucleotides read TGTGCCAGCAGTTTACTGGGTTTTGGTGAGCAGTTCTTC. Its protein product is CASSLLGFGEQFF.

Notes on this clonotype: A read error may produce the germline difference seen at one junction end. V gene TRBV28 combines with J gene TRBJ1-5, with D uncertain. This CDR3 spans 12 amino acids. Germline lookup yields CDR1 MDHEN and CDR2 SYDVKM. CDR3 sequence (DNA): TGTGCCGGCAGTTTATCCAGTCAGCCCCAGCATTTT. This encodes CAGSLSSQPQHF.

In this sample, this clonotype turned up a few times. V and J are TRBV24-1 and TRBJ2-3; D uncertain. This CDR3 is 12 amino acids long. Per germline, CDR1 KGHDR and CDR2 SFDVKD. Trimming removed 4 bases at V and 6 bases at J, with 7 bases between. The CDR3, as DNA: TGTGCCACCAGTGACCGAGTGGATACGCAGTATTTT. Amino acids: CATSDRVDTQYF.